This T cell receptor beta chain is from a study of beta chain features in type 1 diabetes. About the research overall: On cell yields, gender and age, patients and healthy donors were similar.

The CDR3 runs 16 residues. Germline lookup yields CDR1 LNHDA and CDR2 SQIVND (reference sequence). Trimming took 7 bases from V and 0 from J; bases not matched to a gene: 9. CD4+ cells of the naive, central memory, regulatory and stem cell-like memory types were sorted via CD45RO/CCR7/CD25/CD127/CD95/CD27. This clone showed up many times. Reverse transcription of all isolated RNA meant that expressed TCRB transcripts were sequenced. Profiling relied on immunoSEQ multiplex PCR, and the TCRdb table lists in-frame clones only, not all of them. The sample has about 140,000 clones, about 7% seen once. This clonotype was obtained from a woman aged 25-40 years in good health. The chain is built from TRBV19 and TRBJ2-1; 7 bases match TRBD1. Sequences were obtained from central memory CD4+ T cells from blood. The CDR3 here is CASKGRAGGSYNEQFF. CDR3 DNA: TGTGCCAGTAAGGGCAGGGCAGGGGGCTCCTACAATGAGCAGTTCTTC. The full variable domain, completed using reference TRBV19 and TRBJ2-1, is DGGITQSPKYLFRKEGQNVTLSCEQNLNHDAMYWYRQDPGQGLRLIYYSQIVNDFQKGDIAEGYSVSREKKESFPLTVTSAQKNPTAFYLCASKGRAGGSYNEQFFGPGTRLTVL.